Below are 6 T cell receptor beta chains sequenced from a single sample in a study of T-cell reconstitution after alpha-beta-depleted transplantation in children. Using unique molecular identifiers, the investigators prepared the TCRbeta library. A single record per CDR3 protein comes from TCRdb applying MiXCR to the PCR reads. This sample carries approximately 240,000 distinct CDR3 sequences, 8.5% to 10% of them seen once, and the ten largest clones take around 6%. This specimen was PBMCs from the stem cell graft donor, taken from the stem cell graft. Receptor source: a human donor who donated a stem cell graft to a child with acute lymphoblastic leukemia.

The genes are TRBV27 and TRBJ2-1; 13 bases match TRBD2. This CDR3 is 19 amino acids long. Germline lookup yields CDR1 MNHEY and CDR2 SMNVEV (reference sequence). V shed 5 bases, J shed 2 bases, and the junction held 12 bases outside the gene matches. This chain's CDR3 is CASSPGLAGAPVPYNEQFF. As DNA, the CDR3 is TGTGCCAGCAGTCCCGGACTAGCGGGGGCCCCTGTTCCCTACAATGAGCAGTTCTTC.

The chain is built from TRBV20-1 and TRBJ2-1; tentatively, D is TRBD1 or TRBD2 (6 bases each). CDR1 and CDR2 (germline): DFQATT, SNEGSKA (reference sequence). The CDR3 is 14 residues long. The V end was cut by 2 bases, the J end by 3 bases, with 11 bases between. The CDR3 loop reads CSARRRDNYNEQFF. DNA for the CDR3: TGCAGTGCTAGACGGCGGGACAACTACAATGAGCAGTTCTTC.

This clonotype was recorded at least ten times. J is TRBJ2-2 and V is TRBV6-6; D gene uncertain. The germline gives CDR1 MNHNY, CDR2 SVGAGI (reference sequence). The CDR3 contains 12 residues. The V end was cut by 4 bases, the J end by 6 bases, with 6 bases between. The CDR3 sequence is CASSSWSGELFF. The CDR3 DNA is TGTGCCAGCAGTTCCTGGTCCGGGGAGCTGTTTTTT.

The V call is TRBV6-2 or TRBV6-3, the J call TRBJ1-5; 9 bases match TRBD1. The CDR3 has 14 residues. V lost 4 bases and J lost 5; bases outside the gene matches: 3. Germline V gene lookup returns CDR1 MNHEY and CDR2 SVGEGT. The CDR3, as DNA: TGTGCCAGCAGTTGGGACAGGGCCGATCAGCCCCAGCATTTT. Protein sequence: CASSWDRADQPQHF.

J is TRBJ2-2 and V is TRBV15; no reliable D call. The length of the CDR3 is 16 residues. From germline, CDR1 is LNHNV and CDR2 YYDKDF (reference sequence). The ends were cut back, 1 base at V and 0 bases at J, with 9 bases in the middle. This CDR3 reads CATSRVRQANTGELFF. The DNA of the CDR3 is TGTGCCACCAGCAGAGTACGACAAGCGAACACCGGGGAGCTGTTTTTT.

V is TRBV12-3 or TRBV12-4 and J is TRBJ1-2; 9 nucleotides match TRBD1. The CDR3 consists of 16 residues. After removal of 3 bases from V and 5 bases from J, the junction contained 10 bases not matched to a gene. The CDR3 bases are TGTGCCAGCAGTTTTGACAGGGGGAGACCTATTTATGGCTACACCTTC. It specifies CASSFDRGRPIYGYTF.